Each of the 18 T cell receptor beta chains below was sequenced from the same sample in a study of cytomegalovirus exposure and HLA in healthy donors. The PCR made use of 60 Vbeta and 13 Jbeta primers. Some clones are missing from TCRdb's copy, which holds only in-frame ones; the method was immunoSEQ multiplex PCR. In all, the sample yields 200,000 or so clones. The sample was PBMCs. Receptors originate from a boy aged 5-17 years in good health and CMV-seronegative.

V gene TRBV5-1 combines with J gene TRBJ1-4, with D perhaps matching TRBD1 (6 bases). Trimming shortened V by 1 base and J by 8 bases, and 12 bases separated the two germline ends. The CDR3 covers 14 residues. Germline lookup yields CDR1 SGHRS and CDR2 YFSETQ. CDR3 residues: CASSLQGPREKLFF. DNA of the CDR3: TGCGCCAGCAGCTTGCAGGGGCCGAGGGAAAAACTGTTTTTT. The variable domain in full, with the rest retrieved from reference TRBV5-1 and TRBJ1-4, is KAGVTQTPRYLIKTRGQQVTLSCSPISGHRSVSWYQQTPGQGLQFLFEYFSETQRNKGNFPGRFSGRQFSNSRSEMNVSTLELGDSALYLCASSLQGPREKLFFGSGTQLSVL.

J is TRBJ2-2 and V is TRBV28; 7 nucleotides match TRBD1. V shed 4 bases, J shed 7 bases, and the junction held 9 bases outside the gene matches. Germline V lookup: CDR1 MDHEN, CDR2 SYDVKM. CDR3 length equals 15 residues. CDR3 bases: TGTGCCAGCAGTTCCTACAGGGGTAGGAGCGGGGAGCTGTTTTTT. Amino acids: CASSSYRGRSGELFF.

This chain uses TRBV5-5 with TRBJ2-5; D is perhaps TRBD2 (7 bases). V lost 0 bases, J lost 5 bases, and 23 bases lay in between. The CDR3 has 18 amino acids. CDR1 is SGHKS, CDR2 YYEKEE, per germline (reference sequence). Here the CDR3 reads CASSLARGGGPREETQYF. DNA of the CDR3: TGTGCCAGCAGCTTGGCCCGGGGCGGGGGCCCCAGGGAGGAGACCCAGTACTTC.

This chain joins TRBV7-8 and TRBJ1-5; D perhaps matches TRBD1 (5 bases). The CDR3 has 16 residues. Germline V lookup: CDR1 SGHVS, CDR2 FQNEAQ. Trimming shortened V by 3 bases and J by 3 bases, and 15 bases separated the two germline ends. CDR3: CASSFSVGQLNQPQHF. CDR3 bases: TGTGCCAGCAGCTTTTCCGTGGGGCAACTCAATCAGCCCCAGCATTTT.

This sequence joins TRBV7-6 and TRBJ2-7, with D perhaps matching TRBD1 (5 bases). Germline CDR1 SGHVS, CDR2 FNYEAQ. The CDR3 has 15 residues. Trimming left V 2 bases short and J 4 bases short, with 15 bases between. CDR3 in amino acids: CASSLRPSTEYEQYF. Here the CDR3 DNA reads TGTGCCAGCAGCTTAAGGCCCTCGACAGAATACGAGCAGTACTTC.

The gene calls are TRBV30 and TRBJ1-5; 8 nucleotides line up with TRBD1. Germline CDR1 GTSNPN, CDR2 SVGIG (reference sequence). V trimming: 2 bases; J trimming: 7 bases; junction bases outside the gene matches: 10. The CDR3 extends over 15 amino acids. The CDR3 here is CAWSIRSGGDQPQHF. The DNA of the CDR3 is TGTGCCTGGAGTATAAGGTCAGGGGGCGACCAGCCCCAGCATTTT. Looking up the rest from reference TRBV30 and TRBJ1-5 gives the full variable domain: SQTIHQWPATLVQPVGSPLSLECTVEGTSNPNLYWYRQAAGRGLQLLFYSVGIGQISSEVPQNLSASRPQDRQFILSSKKLLLSDSGFYLCAWSIRSGGDQPQHFGDGTRLSIL.

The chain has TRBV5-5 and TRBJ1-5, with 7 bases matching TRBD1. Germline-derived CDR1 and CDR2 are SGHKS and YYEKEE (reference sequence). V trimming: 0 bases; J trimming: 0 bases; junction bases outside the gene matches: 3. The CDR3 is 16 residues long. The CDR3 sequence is CASSLEGAISNQPQHF. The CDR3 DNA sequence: TGTGCCAGCAGCTTGGAGGGGGCTATTAGCAATCAGCCCCAGCATTTT.

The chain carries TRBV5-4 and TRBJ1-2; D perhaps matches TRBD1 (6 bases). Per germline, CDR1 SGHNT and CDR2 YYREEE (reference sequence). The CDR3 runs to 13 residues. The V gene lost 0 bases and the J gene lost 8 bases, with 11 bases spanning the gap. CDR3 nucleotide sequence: TGTGCCAGCAGCTTGGGACAGGAAAGGGGCTACACCTTC. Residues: CASSLGQERGYTF. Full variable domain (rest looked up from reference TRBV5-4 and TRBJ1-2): ETGVTQSPTHLIKTRGQQVTLRCSSQSGHNTVSWYQQALGQGPQFIFQYYREEENGRGNFPPRFSGLQFPNYSSELNVNALELDDSALYLCASSLGQERGYTFGSGTRLTVV.

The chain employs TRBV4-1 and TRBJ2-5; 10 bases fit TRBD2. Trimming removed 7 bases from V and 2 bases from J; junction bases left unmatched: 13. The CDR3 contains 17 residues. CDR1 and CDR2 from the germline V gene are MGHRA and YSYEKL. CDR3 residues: CASTEGGLAGVQETQYF. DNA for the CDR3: TGCGCCAGCACCGAAGGGGGCCTAGCGGGGGTTCAAGAGACCCAGTACTTC.

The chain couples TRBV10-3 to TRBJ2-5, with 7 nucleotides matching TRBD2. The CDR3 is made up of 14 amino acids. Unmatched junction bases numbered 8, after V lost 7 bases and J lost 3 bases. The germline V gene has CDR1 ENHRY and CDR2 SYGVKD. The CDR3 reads CAIKVEGGEETQYF. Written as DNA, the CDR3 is TGTGCCATCAAAGTGGAGGGAGGGGAAGAGACCCAGTACTTC.

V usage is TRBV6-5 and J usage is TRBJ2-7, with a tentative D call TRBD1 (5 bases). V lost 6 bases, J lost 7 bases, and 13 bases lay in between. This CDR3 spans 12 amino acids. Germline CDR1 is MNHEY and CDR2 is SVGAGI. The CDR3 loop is CASRRSQGEQYF. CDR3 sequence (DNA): TGTGCCAGCAGAAGAAGCCAGGGAGAGCAGTACTTC.

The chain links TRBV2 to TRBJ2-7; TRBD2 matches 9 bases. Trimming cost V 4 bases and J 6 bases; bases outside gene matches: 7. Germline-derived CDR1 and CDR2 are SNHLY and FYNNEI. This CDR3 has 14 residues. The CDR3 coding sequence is TGTGCCAGCAGTGTTAGCGGGGGCAACGCCGAGCAGTACTTC. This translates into CASSVSGGNAEQYF.

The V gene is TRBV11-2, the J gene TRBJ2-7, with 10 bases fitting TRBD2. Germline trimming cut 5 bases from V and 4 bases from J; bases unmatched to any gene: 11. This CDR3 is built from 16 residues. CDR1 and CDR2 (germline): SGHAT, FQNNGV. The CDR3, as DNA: TGTGCCAGCAGCCCTATCAGCGGGGGGGCCGTTTACGAGCAGTACTTC. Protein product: CASSPISGGAVYEQYF.

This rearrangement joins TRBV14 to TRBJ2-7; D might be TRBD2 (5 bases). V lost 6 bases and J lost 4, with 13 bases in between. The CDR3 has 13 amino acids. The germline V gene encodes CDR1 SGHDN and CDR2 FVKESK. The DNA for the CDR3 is TGTGCCAGCAGTACACTAGTAGGGTACGAGCAGTACTTC. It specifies CASSTLVGYEQYF.

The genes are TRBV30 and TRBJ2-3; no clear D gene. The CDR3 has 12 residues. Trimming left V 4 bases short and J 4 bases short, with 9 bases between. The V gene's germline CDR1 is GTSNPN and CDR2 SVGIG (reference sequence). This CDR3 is CAWKNPADTQYF. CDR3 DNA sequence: TGTGCCTGGAAGAATCCGGCAGATACGCAGTATTTT.

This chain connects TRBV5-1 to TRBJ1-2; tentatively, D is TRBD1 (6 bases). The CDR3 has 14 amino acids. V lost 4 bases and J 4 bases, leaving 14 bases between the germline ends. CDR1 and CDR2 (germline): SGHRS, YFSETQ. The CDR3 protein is CASSIQTGGYGYTF. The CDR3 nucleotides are TGCGCCAGCAGCATTCAGACAGGAGGCTATGGCTACACCTTC.

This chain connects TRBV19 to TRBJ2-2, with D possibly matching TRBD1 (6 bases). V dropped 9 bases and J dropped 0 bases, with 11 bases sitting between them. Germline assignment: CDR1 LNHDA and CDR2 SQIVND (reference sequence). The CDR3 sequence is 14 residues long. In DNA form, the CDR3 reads TGTGCCAGCCGCGACAGGACGAACACCGGGGAGCTGTTTTTT. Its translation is CASRDRTNTGELFF.

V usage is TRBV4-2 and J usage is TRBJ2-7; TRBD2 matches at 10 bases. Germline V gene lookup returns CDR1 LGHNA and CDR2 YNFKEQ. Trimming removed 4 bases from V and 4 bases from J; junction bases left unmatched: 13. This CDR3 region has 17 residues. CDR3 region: CASSLLDARTSGYEQYF. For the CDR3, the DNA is TGTGCCAGCAGCCTACTCGATGCCCGGACTAGCGGATACGAGCAGTACTTC.